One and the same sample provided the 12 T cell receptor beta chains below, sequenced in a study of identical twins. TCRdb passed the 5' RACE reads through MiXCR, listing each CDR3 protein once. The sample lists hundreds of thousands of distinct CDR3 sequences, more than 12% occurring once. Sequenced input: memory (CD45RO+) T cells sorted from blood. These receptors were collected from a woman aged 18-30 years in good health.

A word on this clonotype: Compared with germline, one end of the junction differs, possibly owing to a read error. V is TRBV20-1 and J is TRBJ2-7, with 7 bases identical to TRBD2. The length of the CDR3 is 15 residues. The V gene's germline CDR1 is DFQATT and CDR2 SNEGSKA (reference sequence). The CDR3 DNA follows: TGCTGTGCTAGAGATAGGCGGGAGAAGAACTACGAGCAGTACTTC. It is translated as CCARDRREKNYEQYF.

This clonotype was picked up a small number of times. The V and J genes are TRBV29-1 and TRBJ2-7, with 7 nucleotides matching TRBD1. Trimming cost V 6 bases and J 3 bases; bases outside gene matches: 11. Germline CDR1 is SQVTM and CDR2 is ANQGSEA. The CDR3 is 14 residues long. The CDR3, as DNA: TGCAGCGTCGCCGAGGGGACAGATCTCTACGAGCAGTACTTC. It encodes CSVAEGTDLYEQYF.

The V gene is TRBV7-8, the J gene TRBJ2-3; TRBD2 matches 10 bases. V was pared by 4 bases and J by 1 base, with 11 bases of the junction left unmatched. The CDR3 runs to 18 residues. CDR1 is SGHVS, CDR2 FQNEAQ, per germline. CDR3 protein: CASSSRQITSGGTDTQYF. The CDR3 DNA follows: TGTGCCAGCAGCTCTCGCCAGATTACTAGCGGGGGCACAGATACGCAGTATTTT.

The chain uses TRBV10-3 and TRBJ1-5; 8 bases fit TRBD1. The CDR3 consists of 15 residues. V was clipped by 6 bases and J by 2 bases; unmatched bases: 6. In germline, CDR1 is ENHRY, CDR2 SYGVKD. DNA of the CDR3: TGTGCCATCAGCGAACAGGGGGTAGGCAATCAGCCCCAGCATTTT. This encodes CAISEQGVGNQPQHF.

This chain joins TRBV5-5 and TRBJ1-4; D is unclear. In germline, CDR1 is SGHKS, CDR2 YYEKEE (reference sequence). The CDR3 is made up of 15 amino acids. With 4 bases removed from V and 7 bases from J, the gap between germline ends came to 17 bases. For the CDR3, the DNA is TGTGCCAGCAGCCACGACGGGGTAAAGGGTGAAAAACTGTTTTTT. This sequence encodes CASSHDGVKGEKLFF.

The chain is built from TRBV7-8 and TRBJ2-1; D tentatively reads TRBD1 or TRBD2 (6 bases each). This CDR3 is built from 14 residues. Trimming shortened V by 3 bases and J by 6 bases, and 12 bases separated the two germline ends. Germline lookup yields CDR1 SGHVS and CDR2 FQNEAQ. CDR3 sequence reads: CASSLRGELNEQFF. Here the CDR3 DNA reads TGTGCCAGCAGCTTGAGGGGGGAGCTCAATGAGCAGTTCTTC.

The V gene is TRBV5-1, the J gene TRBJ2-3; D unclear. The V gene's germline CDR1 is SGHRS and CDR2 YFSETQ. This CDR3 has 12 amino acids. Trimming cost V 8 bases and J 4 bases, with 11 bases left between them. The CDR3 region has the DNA TGCGCCAGTTACCGGGTGCCAGATACGCAGTATTTT. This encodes CASYRVPDTQYF. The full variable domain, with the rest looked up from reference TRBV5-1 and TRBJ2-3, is KAGVTQTPRYLIKTRGQQVTLSCSPISGHRSVSWYQQTPGQGLQFLFEYFSETQRNKGNFPGRFSGRQFSNSRSEMNVSTLELGDSALYLCASYRVPDTQYFGPGTRLTVL.

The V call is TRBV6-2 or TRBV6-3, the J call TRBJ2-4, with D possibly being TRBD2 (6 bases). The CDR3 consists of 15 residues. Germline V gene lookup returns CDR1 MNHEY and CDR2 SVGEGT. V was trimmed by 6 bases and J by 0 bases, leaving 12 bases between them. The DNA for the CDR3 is TGTGCCAGCAGCCAACTAGCTATAGCCAAAAACATTCAGTACTTC. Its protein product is CASSQLAIAKNIQYF.

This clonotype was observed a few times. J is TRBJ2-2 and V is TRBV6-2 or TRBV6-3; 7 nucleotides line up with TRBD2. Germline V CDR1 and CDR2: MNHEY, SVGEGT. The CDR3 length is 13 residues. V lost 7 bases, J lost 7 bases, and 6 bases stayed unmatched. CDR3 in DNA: TGTGCCAGCACGGAAGCGGGATACGGGGAGCTGTTTTTT. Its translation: CASTEAGYGELFF.

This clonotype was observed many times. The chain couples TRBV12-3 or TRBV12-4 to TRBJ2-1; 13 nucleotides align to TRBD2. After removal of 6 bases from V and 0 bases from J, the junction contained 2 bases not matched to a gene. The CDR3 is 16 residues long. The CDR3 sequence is CASSGLAGASYNEQFF. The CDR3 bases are TGTGCCAGCAGCGGACTAGCGGGGGCCTCCTACAATGAGCAGTTCTTC.

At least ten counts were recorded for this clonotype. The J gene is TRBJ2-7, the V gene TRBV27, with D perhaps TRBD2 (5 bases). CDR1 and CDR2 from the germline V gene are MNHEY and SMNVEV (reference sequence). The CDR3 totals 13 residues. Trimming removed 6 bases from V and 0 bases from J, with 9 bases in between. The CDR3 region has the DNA TGTGCCAGCAGGGACTTCAACTCCTACGAGCAGTACTTC. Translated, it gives CASRDFNSYEQYF.

CDR3 sequence (DNA): TGTGCCAGCAGTGGGGGGGGTCGGGGCACTGAAGCTTTCTTT. It encodes CASSGGGRGTEAFF. V is TRBV7-2 and J is TRBJ1-1; perhaps TRBD1 as D (5 bases). V was cut by 6 bases and J by 4 bases, with 15 bases left in between. This CDR3 has 14 amino acids. CDR1 SGHTA and CDR2 FQGNSA come from the germline V gene.